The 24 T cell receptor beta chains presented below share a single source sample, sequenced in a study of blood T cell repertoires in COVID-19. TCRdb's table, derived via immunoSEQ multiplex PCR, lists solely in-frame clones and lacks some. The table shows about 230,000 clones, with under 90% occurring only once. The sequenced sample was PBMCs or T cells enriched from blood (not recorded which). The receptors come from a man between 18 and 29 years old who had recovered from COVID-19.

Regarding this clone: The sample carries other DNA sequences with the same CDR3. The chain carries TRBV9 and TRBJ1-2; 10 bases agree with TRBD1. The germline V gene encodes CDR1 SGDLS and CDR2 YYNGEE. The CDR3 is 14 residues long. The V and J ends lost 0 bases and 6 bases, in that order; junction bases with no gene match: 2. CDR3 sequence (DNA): TGTGCCAGCAGCGTAGAAGGACAGGGGGATGGCTACACCTTC. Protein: CASSVEGQGDGYTF.

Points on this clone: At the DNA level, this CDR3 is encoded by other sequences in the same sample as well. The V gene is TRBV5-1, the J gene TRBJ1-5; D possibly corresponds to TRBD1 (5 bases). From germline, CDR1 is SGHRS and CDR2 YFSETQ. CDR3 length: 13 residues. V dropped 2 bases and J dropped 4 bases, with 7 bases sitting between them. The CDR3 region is CASSLAGNQPQHF. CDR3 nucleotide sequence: TGCGCCAGCAGCTTAGCAGGGAATCAGCCCCAGCATTTT.

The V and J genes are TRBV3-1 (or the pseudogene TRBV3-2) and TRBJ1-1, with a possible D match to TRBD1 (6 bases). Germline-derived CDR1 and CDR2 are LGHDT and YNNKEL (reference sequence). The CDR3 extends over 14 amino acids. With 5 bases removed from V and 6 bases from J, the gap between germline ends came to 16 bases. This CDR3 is CASSTWGRGAEAFF. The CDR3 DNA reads TGTGCCAGCAGCACCTGGGGCAGGGGTGCTGAAGCTTTCTTT.

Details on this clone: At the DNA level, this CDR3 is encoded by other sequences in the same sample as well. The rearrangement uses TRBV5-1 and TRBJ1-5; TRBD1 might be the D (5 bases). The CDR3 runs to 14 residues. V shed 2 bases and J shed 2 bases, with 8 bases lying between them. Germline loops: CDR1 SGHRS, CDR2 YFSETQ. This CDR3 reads CASSFAGGNQPQHF. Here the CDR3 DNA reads TGCGCCAGCAGCTTCGCGGGGGGCAATCAGCCCCAGCATTTT.

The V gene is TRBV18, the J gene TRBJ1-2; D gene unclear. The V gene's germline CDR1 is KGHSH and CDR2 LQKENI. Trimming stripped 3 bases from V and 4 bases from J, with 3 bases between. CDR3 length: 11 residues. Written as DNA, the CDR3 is TGTGCCAGCTCACCCTCCTATGGCTACACCTTC. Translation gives CASSPSYGYTF.

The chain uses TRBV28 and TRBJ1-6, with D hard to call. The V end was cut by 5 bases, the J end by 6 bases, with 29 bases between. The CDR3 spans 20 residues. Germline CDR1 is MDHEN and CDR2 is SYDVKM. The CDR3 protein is CASSPLRNSPLHFRNSPLHF. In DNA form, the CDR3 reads TGTGCCAGCAGTCCCCTCCGTAATTCACCCCTCCACTTCCGTAATTCACCCCTCCACTTT.

Written as DNA, the CDR3 is TGTGCCATCAGGGGACAGGGGGGGATGGAGCAGTACTTC. It translates to CAIRGQGGMEQYF. V and J are TRBV10-3 and TRBJ2-7; TRBD1 matches 11 bases. The CDR3 extends over 13 amino acids. Germline-derived CDR1 and CDR2 are ENHRY and SYGVKD. The junction had 5 bases not matched to a gene; V was cut back by 6 bases and J by 7 bases.

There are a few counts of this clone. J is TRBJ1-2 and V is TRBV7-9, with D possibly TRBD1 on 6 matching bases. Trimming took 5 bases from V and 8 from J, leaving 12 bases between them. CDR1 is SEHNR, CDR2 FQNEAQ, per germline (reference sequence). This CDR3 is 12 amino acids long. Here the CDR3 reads CASSTGQGGYTF. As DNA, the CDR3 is TGTGCCAGCAGCACAGGGCAAGGAGGCTACACCTTC.

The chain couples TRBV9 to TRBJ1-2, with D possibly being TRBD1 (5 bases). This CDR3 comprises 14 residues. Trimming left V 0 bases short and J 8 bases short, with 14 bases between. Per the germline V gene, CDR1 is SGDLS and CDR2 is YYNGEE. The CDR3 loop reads CASSVATGHGGYTF. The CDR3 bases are TGTGCCAGCAGCGTAGCTACTGGACATGGGGGCTACACCTTC.

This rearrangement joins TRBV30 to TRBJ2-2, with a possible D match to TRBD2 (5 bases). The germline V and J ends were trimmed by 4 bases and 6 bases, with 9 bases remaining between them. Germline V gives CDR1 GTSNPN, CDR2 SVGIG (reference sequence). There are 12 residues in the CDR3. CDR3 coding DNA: TGTGCCTGGACCCGAGGGCCCGGGGAGCTGTTTTTT. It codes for CAWTRGPGELFF.

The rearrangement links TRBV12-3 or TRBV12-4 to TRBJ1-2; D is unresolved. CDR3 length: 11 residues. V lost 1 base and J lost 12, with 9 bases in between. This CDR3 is CASSLGGSHTF. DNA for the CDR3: TGTGCCAGCAGTTTAGGAGGTTCCCACACCTTC.

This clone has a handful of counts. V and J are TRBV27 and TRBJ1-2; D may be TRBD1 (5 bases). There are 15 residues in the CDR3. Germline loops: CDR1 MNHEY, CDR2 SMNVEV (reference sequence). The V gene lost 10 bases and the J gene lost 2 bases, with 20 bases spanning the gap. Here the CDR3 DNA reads TGTGCCACCTCCACCCTCAGCCCAGGGAACTATGGCTACACCTTC. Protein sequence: CATSTLSPGNYGYTF.

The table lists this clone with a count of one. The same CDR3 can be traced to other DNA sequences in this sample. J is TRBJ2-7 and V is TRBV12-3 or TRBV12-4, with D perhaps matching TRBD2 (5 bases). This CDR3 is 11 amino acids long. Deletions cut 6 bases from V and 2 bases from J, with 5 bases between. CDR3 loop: CASSGAYEQYF. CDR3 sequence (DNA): TGTGCCAGCAGCGGGGCCTACGAGCAGTACTTC.

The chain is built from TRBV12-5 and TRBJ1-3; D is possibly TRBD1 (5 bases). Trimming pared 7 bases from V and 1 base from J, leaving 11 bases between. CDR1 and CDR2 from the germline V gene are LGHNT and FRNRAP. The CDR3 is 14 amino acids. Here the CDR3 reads CASANQGSGNTIYF. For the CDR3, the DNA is TGTGCTAGTGCCAATCAGGGTTCTGGAAACACCATATATTTT. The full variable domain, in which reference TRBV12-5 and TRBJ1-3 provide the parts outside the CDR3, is DARVTQTPRHKVTEMGQEVTMRCQPILGHNTVFWYRQTMMQGLELLAYFRNRAPLDDSGMPKDRFSAEMPDATLATLKIQPSEPRDSAVYFCASANQGSGNTIYFGEGSWLTVV.

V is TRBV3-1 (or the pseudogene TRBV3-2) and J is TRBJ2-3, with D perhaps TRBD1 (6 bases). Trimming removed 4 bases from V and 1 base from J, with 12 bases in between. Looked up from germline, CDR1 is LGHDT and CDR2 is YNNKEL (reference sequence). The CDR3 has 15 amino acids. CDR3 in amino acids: CASSPRPGGTDTQYF. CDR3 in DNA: TGTGCCAGCAGCCCCCGTCCAGGGGGCACAGATACGCAGTATTTT.

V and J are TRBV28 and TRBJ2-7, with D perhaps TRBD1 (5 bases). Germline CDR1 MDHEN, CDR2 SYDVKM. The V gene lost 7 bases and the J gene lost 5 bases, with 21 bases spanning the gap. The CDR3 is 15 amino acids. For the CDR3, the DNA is TGTGCCAGCACCTCGACAGAAAGATACCGTCACGAGCAGTACTTC. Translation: CASTSTERYRHEQYF.

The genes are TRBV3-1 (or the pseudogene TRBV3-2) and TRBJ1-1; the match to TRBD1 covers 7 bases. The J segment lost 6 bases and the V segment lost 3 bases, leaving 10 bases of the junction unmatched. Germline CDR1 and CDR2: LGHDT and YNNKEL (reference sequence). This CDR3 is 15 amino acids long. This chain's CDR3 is CASSQGNRGRAEAFF. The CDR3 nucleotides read TGTGCCAGCAGCCAGGGGAACAGGGGACGCGCTGAAGCTTTCTTT.

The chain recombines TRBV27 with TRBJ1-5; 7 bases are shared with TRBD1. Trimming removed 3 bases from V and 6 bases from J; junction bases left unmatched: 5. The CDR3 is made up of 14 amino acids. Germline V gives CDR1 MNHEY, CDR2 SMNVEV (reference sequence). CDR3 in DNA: TGTGCCAGCAGTTTTAGGGGGCGCGGTCAGCCCCAGCATTTT. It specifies CASSFRGRGQPQHF.

The CDR3 DNA sequence: TGTGCCAGCAGCAGACAGGACCCAATCCAAGAGACCCAGTACTTC. This gives the protein CASSRQDPIQETQYF. The rearrangement links TRBV6-6 to TRBJ2-5; D may be TRBD1 (6 bases). The CDR3 is 15 residues long. Germline V gene lookup returns CDR1 MNHNY and CDR2 SVGAGI (reference sequence). Trimming shortened V by 6 bases and J by 1 base, and 15 bases separated the two germline ends.

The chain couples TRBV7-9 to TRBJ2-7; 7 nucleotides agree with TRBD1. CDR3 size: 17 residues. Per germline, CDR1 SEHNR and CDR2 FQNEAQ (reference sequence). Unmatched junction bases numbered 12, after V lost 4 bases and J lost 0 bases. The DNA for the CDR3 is TGTGCCAGCAGCTCATGGGGACAGCGCGAGAGCTCCTACGAGCAGTACTTC. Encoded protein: CASSSWGQRESSYEQYF.

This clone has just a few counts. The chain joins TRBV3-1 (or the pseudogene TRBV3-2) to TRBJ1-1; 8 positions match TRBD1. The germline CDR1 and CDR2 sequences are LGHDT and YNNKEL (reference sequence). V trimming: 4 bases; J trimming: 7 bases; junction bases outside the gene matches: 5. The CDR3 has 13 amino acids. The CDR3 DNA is TGTGCCAGCAGCCCTGGGACAGGAATTGAAGCTTTCTTT. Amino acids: CASSPGTGIEAFF.

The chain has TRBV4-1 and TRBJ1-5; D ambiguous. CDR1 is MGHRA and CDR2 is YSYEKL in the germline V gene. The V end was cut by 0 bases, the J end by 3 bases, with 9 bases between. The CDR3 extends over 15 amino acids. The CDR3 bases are TGCGCCAGCAGCCAAGAGTACAGACCCAATCAGCCCCAGCATTTT. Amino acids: CASSQEYRPNQPQHF.

CDR3 nucleotide sequence: TGTGCCAGTAGTATAGCGGGGGAGGTCGGTGGCTACACCTTC. This gives the protein CASSIAGEVGGYTF. The rearrangement joins TRBV19 to TRBJ1-2; D is possibly TRBD1 (5 bases). CDR3 length: 14 residues. CDR1 is LNHDA and CDR2 is SQIVND in the germline V gene (reference sequence). Between the trimmed V and J ends, which lost 1 base and 7 bases, there was a span of 13 bases.

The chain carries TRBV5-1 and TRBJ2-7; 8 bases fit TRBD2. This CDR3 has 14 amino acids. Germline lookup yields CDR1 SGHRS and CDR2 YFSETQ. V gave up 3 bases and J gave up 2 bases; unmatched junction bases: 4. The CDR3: CASSSRGGPYEQYF. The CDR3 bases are TGCGCCAGCAGCTCACGGGGGGGCCCCTACGAGCAGTACTTC.